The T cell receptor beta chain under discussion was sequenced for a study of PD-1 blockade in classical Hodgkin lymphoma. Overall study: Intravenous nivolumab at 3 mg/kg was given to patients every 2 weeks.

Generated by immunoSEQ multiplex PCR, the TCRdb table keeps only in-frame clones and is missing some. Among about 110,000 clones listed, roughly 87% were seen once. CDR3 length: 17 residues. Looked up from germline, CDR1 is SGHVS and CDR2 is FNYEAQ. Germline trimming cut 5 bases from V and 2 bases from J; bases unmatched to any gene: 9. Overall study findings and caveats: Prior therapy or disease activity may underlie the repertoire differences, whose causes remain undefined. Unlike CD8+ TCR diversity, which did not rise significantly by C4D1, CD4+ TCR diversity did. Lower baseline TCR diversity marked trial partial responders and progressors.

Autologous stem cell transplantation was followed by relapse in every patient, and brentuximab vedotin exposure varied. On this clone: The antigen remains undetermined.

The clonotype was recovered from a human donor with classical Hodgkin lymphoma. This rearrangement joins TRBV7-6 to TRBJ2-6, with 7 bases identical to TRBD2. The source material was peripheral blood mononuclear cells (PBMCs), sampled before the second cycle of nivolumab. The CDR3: CASSQDSGGAGANVLTF. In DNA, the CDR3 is TGTGCCAGCAGCCAGGACTCGGGGGGAGCTGGGGCCAACGTCCTGACTTTC.